The rows below give T cell receptor beta chains drawn from one sample of a study of cytomegalovirus exposure and HLA in healthy donors. Clones were sequenced by immunoSEQ multiplex PCR, and TCRdb holds only the in-frame ones, with some missing. This table holds roughly 160,000 clones, roughly 80% found once. Sequenced input: PBMCs. These receptors all come from a man aged 30 to 39 in good health and CMV-seropositive. Both conserved end residues are trimmed from each CDR3. Fields, in order: CDR3 length, J gene, clone size, V gene, CDR3 protein. Rows may omit the clone size; those that give it use once, few, many or a size class.

cdr3_length: 13; j_call: TRBJ2-2; clone_size: .; v_call: TRBV19; cdr3_aa: ASRKDRVNTGELF
cdr3_length: 13; j_call: TRBJ2-3; clone_size: .; v_call: TRBV7-2; cdr3_aa: ASSLGDRSTDTQY
cdr3_length: 10; j_call: TRBJ2-3; clone_size: .; v_call: TRBV5-6; cdr3_aa: ASSLVLDTQY
cdr3_length: 11; j_call: TRBJ2-5; clone_size: .; v_call: TRBV5-1; cdr3_aa: ASGAGGQETQY
cdr3_length: 12; j_call: TRBJ2-4; clone_size: .; v_call: TRBV6-1; cdr3_aa: ASVRGEAKNIQY
cdr3_length: 12; j_call: TRBJ2-3; clone_size: .; v_call: TRBV29-1; cdr3_aa: SVEGAVNTDTQY
cdr3_length: 14; j_call: TRBJ2-3; clone_size: .; v_call: TRBV7-2; cdr3_aa: ASSPGLAGGGDTQY
cdr3_length: 12; j_call: TRBJ1-4; clone_size: .; v_call: TRBV11-1; cdr3_aa: ASSLAGHNEKLF
cdr3_length: 13; j_call: TRBJ2-7; clone_size: .; v_call: TRBV27; cdr3_aa: ASSLSSGISYEQY
cdr3_length: 11; j_call: TRBJ2-5; clone_size: few; v_call: TRBV11-1; cdr3_aa: ASSATGQETQY
cdr3_length: 14; j_call: TRBJ1-6; clone_size: .; v_call: TRBV6-6; cdr3_aa: ASRYLGTGSESPLH
cdr3_length: 14; j_call: TRBJ2-3; clone_size: .; v_call: TRBV4-2; cdr3_aa: ASSQVGAEGGDTQY
cdr3_length: 11; j_call: TRBJ1-1; clone_size: .; v_call: TRBV2; cdr3_aa: ASSSGLNTEAF
cdr3_length: 14; j_call: TRBJ1-2; clone_size: .; v_call: TRBV7-9; cdr3_aa: ASSLTGQGPNYGYT
cdr3_length: 14; j_call: TRBJ2-2; clone_size: .; v_call: TRBV7-6; cdr3_aa: ASSLEAAGGPGELF
cdr3_length: 13; j_call: TRBJ2-3; clone_size: .; v_call: TRBV11-1; cdr3_aa: ASSRQGSRADTQY
cdr3_length: 12; j_call: TRBJ1-6; clone_size: .; v_call: TRBV4-3; cdr3_aa: ASSQDRDNSPLH
cdr3_length: 12; j_call: TRBJ2-2; clone_size: .; v_call: TRBV7-9; cdr3_aa: ASSQSQGSGELF
cdr3_length: 13; j_call: TRBJ2-1; clone_size: .; v_call: TRBV2; cdr3_aa: ASSVRPRHYDEQF
cdr3_length: 10; j_call: TRBJ1-6; clone_size: .; v_call: TRBV28; cdr3_aa: ASTDSRSPLH
cdr3_length: 13; j_call: TRBJ1-6; clone_size: .; v_call: TRBV5-4; cdr3_aa: AMAETGSYNSPLH
cdr3_length: 12; j_call: TRBJ2-3; clone_size: few; v_call: TRBV7-2; cdr3_aa: ASSFQQERNTQY
cdr3_length: 14; j_call: TRBJ1-4; clone_size: once; v_call: TRBV18; cdr3_aa: ASSPDSWAGGEKLF